This T cell receptor beta chain is from a study of tumor-infiltrating lymphocytes in primary liver carcinoma (dated 2017 in TCRdb). With regard to the full study: The five patients, three men and two women aged 30 to 69 years, had hepatocellular carcinoma (four) or combined HCC and intrahepatic cholangiocarcinoma (one). Across five regions of each liver tumor, along with adjacent normal tissue and blood, the study brought together TCRbeta repertoire sequencing, expression microarrays and whole-exome sequencing. A total of roughly 35 specimens from 5 patients, comprising roughly 25 tumor regions, 5 adjacent noncancerous liver tissues and 5 peripheral blood samples, were covered by TCRbeta repertoire sequencing. To link TCRbeta repertoire diversity to the local molecular phenotype, the approximately 24 tumor region samples were profiled with Agilent mRNA microarrays. Technical replicate repertoires showed high reproducibility, with mean shared-clone rates about 0.92 and correlation coefficients above 0.95. Tumors of the five patients were stage T1-T3 N0M0 with maximum diameters of 4.2 to 10 cm. Each sample produced roughly 3.65 to 7.13 million productive TCRbeta reads, and read depth showed no significant difference between tissue types. General findings and caveats noted by the study authors: Repertoire overlap was higher between tumor regions (mean roughly 35%) than tumor-adjacent (around 17%) or tumor-blood (about 15%) pairs, consistent with antigen-driven expansion. Only the TCR beta chain was sequenced, so true repertoire diversity is likely underestimated because unpaired alpha chains were not captured. Only about 8-24% of top clones were present in all five regions of a tumor, suggesting spatial heterogeneity of tumor-infiltrating T cells. Compared with blood, tumors had a significantly larger share of the repertoire taken up by the top 250 clones (p = 0.039). Because the samples were bulk and unsorted, CD4+ and CD8+ T cell repertoires could not be compared. With just a handful of patients in the study, the authors point out that the findings should be validated in a larger study.

Without any cell sorting, total RNA and DNA were co-extracted from about 21-30 mg of bulk tissue using the AllPrep DNA/RNA mini kit. Between November 2015 and March 2016, several patients in China with histopathologically diagnosed primary liver carcinoma had surgical resection. At the time of sampling, the patients had chronic HBV infection and had not received any treatment. Five spatially separated regions were sampled per tumor: superior, inferior, left-lateral and right-lateral poles, plus the tumor centre. More than 80% viable tumor cells were found by histology in every tumor sample. Fresh tumor and adjacent tissue pieces were bisected, with one half stored in RNAlater at -80 degrees C and the other half sent for histology. With regard to this clonotype: Its antigen is not yet known. Per-base quality was not reported, and no clone a single base away is much larger than it.

The CDR3 sequence holds 14 residues, the cysteine and phenylalanine included. The retained sequence is limited to the CDR3, 42 bases, with the frame set at the first base. The germline V gene gives CDR1 as SQVTM and CDR2 as ANQGSEA. Relative to germline, V is 6 bases shorter and J is 9 bases shorter, with 23 bases between their ends. Starting from about 500 ng total RNA, TCRbeta-specific cDNA was produced by reverse transcription with a constant-region primer and ProtoScript II reverse transcriptase. TCRbeta libraries were built with three nested multiplex PCR rounds, a slightly modified ARM-PCR procedure. Multiplex TRBV1-TRBV30 forward primers and a Cbeta reverse primer were used in the first two PCR rounds, each of which was run for around 10 cycles. Sample barcodes and Illumina adapters were added in a final 25-cycle PCR with Deep VentR polymerase. Before sequencing, amplicons of 200-500 bp were gel-purified using a QIAquick gel extraction kit. An Illumina HiSeq 2500 was used to sequence the TCRbeta amplicons with 250-bp paired-end reads. The authors processed their data as follows. Quality trimming of reads was performed with Trimmomatic v0.33, and paired reads were merged with FLASH v1.2.11 so that full CDR3 sequences could be recovered. MiGEC v1.2.1b assigned V, D and J germline segments to the rearranged TCRbeta sequences. VDJtools v1.0.0 computed clonotype statistics and Shannon-Wiener diversity indices. Except for diversity analysis, only each sample's 250 most abundant clonotypes were used in subsequent analyses to reduce sampling bias. TCRdb reworked the public reads: Q25 trimming with fastp, MiXCR clone assembly, productive beta chains retained. A single entry per CDR3 protein holds the most common genes and DNA from its merged rows. The V and J calls come from TCRdb's annotation, not from the publication. This sample has about 50,000 distinct CDR3 sequences in its table, and 60% to 80% of those were observed once. About 24% of the sample rests with the top ten.

The rearranged segments are TRBV29-1 and TRBJ1-2; the D region possibly corresponds to TRBD1 (6 bases align). Sequencing used liver tumor tissue from sampling region 5. The sample's cell subset or site label is to be understood as: tumor region T5, tumor centre. This receptor was obtained from a middle-aged man with primary liver carcinoma and hepatitis B virus infection. CDR3 protein: CSVLPHRDMNRYTF. The DNA reads as follows: TGCAGCGTCCTCCCTCACAGGGACATGAATCGCTACACCTTC.